This T cell receptor (beta chain) appears in the sequencing data of a study of cytomegalovirus exposure and HLA in healthy donors. PCR used 60 Vbeta primers and 13 Jbeta primers. In the original analysis: The authors later counted roughly 87 million unique TCR beta chains, around 9.9 million of them shared. Method: immunoSEQ multiplex PCR; TCRdb's copy keeps in-frame clones and lacks some. From that table come the V and J calls and clone size; the DNA was used to work out D and trimming. The sample consists of 200,000 or so clones, 82% of them appearing once. Study observations and caveats: The study put 150 to 200 TCR beta chains on its list as cytomegalovirus-associated. Highly shared variants forming one cluster were likely a sequencing artifact.

Remarks on this clone: The target antigen is unknown.

Nominal health characterized the donors when sampled, though unrecorded immune exposures were likely. The sequence was collected from a woman in her thirties or forties in good health and CMV-seronegative. The specimen was PBMCs.

CDR3 coding DNA: TGTGCCACCAGCAGAGATTTCCGGGGGGACTCCTACAATGAGCAGTTCTTC. Amino acid sequence: CATSRDFRGDSYNEQFF. The chain couples TRBV15 to TRBJ2-1, with 7 bases matching TRBD2. Germline assignment: CDR1 LNHNV and CDR2 YYDKDF (reference sequence). After removal of 0 bases from V and 0 bases from J, the junction contained 5 bases not matched to a gene. This CDR3 comprises 17 residues.